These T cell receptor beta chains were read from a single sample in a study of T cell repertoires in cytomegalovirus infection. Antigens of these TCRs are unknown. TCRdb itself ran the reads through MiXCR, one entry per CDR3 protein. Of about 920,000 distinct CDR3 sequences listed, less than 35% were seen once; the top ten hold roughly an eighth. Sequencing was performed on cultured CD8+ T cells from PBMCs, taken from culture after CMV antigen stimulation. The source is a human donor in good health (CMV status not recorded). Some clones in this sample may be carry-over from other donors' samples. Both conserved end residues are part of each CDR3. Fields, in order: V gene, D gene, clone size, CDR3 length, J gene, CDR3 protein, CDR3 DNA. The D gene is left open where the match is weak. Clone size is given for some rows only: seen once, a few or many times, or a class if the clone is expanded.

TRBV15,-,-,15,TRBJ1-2,CATSPDLFVSDGYTF,TGTGCCACCAGTCCGGACCTATTCGTTAGCGATGGCTACACCTTC
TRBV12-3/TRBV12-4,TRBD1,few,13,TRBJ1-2,CASSFTGGYGYTF,TGTGCCAGCAGTTTTACAGGGGGCTATGGCTACACCTTC
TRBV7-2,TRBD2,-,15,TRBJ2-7,CASSHPSGGSYEQYF,TGTGCCAGCAGCCACCCGTCGGGGGGATCTTACGAGCAGTACTTC
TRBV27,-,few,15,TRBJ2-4,CASSFGFGAKNIQYF,TGTGCCAGCAGTTTTGGGTTTGGGGCCAAAAACATTCAGTACTTC
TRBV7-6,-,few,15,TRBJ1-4,CASTQSGTTPDYLFF,TGTGCCAGCACCCAGAGTGGGACAACACCGGATTATCTGTTTTTT
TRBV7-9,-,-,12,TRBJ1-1,CASSGRVAEAFF,TGTGCCAGCAGTGGTCGGGTAGCTGAAGCTTTCTTT
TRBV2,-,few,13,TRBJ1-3,CASGLPARDTIYF,TGTGCCAGCGGACTGCCCGCCCGTGACACCATATATTTT
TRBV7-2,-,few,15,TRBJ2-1,CASSFAGGEFDEQFF,TGTGCCAGCAGTTTTGCCGGGGGCGAATTCGATGAGCAGTTCTTC
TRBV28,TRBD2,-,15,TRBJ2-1,CASAELAGVNNEQFF,TGTGCCAGCGCTGAGCTAGCGGGGGTGAACAATGAGCAGTTCTTC
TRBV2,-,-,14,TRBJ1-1,CASSARQGITEAFF,TGTGCCAGCAGTGCGCGGCAGGGAATAACTGAAGCTTTCTTT
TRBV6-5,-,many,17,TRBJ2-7,CASSSNYGSLVVYEQYF,TGTGCCAGCAGTTCCAACTACGGTTCGTTGGTAGTTTACGAGCAGTACTTC
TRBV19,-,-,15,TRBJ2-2,CASSIDQSRAGELFF,TGTGCCAGTAGTATAGATCAAAGTCGGGCCGGGGAGCTGTTTTTT
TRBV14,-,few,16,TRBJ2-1,CASSQPGEGSYNEQFF,TGTGCCAGCAGCCAACCAGGGGAGGGGTCCTACAATGAGCAGTTCTTC
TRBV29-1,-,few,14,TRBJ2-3,CSVDNRSSTDTQYF,TGCAGCGTTGACAACCGCTCTAGCACAGATACGCAGTATTTT
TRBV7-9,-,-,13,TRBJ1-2,CASSAQQGYGYTF,TGTGCCAGCAGCGCGCAACAGGGCTATGGCTACACCTTC
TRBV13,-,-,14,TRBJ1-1,CASGRRQRNTEAFF,TGTGCCAGCGGACGCCGACAGAGGAACACTGAAGCTTTCTTT
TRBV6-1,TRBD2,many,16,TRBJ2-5,CASSEAQRGAQETQYF,TGTGCCAGCAGTGAAGCCCAGCGGGGGGCCCAAGAGACCCAGTACTTC
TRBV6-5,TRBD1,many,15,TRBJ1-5,CASSAQQGINQPQHF,TGTGCCAGCAGTGCCCAACAGGGGATCAATCAGCCCCAGCATTTT
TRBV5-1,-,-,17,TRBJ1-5,CASSWRVSLEGNQPQHF,TGCGCCAGCAGCTGGAGGGTTTCGTTGGAGGGCAATCAGCCCCAGCATTTT
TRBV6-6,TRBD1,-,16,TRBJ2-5,CASSYPDRVGQETQYF,TGTGCCAGCAGTTACCCCGACAGGGTGGGCCAAGAGACCCAGTACTTC
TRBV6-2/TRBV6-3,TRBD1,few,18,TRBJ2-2,CATDTPPSWTGGTGELFF,TGTGCCACCGACACCCCCCCCTCATGGACAGGGGGTACCGGGGAGCTGTTTTTT
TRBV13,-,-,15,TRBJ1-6,CASSPGPNYNSPLHF,TGTGCCAGCAGCCCGGGACCCAATTATAATTCACCCCTCCACTTT
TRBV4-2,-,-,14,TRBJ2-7,CASSQEWTPYEQYF,TGTGCCAGCAGCCAAGAGTGGACACCCTACGAGCAGTACTTC
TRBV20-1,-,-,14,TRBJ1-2,CSARDGRETSGYTF,TGCAGTGCTAGAGATGGTCGTGAAACTTCTGGCTACACCTTC
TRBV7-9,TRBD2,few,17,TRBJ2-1,CASLSTTSGGGWDEQFF,TGTGCCAGCCTCTCCACGACTAGCGGGGGGGGTTGGGATGAGCAGTTCTTC
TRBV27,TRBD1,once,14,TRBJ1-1,CASSIRTGLSEAFF,TGTGCCAGCAGTATACGGACAGGGCTGAGTGAAGCTTTCTTT
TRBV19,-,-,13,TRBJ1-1,CASSIGLLAEAFF,TGTGCCAGTAGTATAGGCCTCCTCGCTGAAGCTTTCTTT
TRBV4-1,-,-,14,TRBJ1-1,CASSQVVGITEAFF,TGCGCCAGCAGCCAAGTTGTTGGGATTACTGAAGCTTTCTTT
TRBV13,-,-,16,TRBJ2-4,CASSPPGALAKNIQYF,TGTGCCAGCAGCCCACCGGGGGCACTAGCCAAAAACATTCAGTACTTC
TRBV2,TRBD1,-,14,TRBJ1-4,CASRPADRNEKLFF,TGTGCCAGCAGACCTGCGGACAGGAATGAAAAACTGTTTTTT
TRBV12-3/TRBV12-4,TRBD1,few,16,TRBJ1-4,CASRWTGGPANEKLFF,TGTGCCAGCAGGTGGACAGGGGGCCCGGCTAATGAAAAACTGTTTTTT
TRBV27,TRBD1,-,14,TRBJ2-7,CASSSTGVEYEQYF,TGTGCCAGCAGTTCGACAGGGGTAGAGTACGAGCAGTACTTC
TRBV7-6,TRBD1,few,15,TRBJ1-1,CASSPQGAIYAEAFF,TGTGCCAGCAGCCCCCAGGGGGCGATTTACGCTGAAGCTTTCTTT
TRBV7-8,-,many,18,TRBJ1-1,CASSLVELGNIMNTEAFF,TGTGCCAGCAGCTTAGTTGAGTTGGGGAACATTATGAACACTGAAGCTTTCTTT
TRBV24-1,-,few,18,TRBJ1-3,CATRHWGVGASSGNTIYF,TGTGCCACCAGACATTGGGGGGTCGGAGCCTCCTCTGGAAACACCATATATTTT
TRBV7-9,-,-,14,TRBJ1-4,CASSLTAPNEKLFF,TGTGCCAGCAGCTTAACGGCACCCAATGAAAAACTGTTTTTT
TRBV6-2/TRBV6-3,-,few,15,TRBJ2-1,CASSEAPRGYNEQFF,TGTGCCAGCAGTGAGGCACCCAGAGGATACAATGAGCAGTTCTTC
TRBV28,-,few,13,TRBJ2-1,CASSLTQTNEQFF,TGTGCCAGCAGTTTAACACAGACCAATGAGCAGTTCTTC
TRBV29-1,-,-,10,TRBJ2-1,CSVLDNEQFF,TGCAGCGTCCTTGATAATGAGCAGTTCTTC
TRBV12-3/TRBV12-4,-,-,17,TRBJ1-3,CASSFILDSTPGNTIYF,TGTGCCAGCAGTTTCATCCTGGACTCCACGCCTGGAAACACCATATATTTT
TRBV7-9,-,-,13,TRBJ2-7,CASSPQGRGEQYF,TGTGCCAGCAGCCCTCAGGGGCGTGGCGAGCAGTACTTC
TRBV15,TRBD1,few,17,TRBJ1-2,CATSSRQIRRGPYGYTF,TGTGCCACCAGCAGTCGACAAATAAGAAGGGGGCCTTATGGCTACACCTTC
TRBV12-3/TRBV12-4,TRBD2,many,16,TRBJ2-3,CASSPLAGGLSDTQYF,TGTGCCAGCAGTCCACTTGCGGGGGGGCTTTCAGATACGCAGTATTTT
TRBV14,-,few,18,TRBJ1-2,CASSPTRKDIPGPYGYTF,TGTGCCAGCAGCCCCACGCGGAAGGACATCCCGGGTCCCTATGGCTACACCTTC
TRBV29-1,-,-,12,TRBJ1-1,CSVVAGNTETFF,TGCAGCGTTGTAGCCGGGAACACTGAAACTTTCTTT